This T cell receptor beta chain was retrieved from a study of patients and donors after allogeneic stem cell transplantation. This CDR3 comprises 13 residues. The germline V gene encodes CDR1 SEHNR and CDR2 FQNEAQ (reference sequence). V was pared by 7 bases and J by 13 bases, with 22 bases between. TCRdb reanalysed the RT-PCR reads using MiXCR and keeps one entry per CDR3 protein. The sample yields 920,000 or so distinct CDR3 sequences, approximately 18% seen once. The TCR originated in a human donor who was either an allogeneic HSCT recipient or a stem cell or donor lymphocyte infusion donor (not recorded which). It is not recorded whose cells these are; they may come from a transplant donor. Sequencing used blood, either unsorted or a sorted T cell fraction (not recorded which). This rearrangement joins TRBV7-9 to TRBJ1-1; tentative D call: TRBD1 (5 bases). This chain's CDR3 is CASTSSGGLVDFF. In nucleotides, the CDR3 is TGTGCCAGCACCTCTTCGGGGGGGTTAGTTGATTTCTTT.